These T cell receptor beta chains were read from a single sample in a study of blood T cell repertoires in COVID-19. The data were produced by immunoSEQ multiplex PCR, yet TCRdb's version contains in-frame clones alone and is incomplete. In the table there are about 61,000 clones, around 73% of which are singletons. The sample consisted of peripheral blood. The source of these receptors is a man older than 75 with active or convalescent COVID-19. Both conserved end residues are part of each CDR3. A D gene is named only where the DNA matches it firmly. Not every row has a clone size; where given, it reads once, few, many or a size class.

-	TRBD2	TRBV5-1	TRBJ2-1	CASSLVAGAPNEQFF	TGCGCCAGCAGCTTGGTGGCGGGAGCACCCAATGAGCAGTTCTTC
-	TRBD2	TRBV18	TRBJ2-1	CASSSGLAGGQIEQFF	TGTGCCAGCTCGTCCGGACTAGCGGGGGGCCAGATCGAGCAGTTCTTC
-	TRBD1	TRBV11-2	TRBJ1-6	CASRGQGLPLHF	TGTGCCAGCCGCGGACAGGGACTACCCCTCCACTTT
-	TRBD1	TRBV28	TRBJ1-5	CASSFLQGANQPQHF	TGTGCCAGCAGTTTTTTACAGGGGGCAAATCAGCCCCAGCATTTT
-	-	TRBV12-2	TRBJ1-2	CASRSSGGEGVTNYGYTF	TGTGCAAGTCGCTCATCGGGGGGTGAGGGTGTAACTAACTATGGCTACACCTTC
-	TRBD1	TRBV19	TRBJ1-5	CASLYGTGSQPQHF	TGTGCCAGCCTCTACGGGACAGGATCTCAGCCCCAGCATTTT
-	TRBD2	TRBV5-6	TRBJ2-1	CASSLLAGGLHEQFF	TGTGCCAGCAGCTTACTAGCGGGGGGGCTCCATGAGCAGTTCTTC
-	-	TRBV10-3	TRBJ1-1	CAISESGRETEAFF	TGTGCCATCAGTGAGTCAGGGAGGGAAACTGAAGCTTTCTTT
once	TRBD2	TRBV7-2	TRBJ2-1	CASSLAAAGGQDEQFF	TGTGCCAGCAGCTTAGCAGCGGCGGGAGGGCAGGATGAGCAGTTCTTC
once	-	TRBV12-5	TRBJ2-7	CASGLTGWSYEQYF	TGTGCTAGTGGTTTGACAGGGTGGTCCTACGAGCAGTACTTC
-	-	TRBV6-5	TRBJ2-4	CASSYPGDKNIQYF	TGTGCCAGCAGTTACCCCGGGGACAAAAACATTCAGTACTTC
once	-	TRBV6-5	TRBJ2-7	CASSYPGSYEQYF	TGTGCCAGCAGTTACCCGGGGTCCTACGAGCAGTACTTC
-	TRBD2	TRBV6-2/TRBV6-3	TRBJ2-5	CASSDGLAEETQYF	TGTGCCAGCAGTGATGGACTAGCGGAAGAGACCCAGTACTTC
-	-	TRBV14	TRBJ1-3	CASSQDKAGRGSGNTIYF	TGTGCCAGCAGCCAAGATAAGGCAGGGCGAGGTTCTGGAAACACCATATATTTT
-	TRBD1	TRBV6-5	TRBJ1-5	CASSRQGGNQPQHF	TGTGCCAGCAGTCGACAGGGAGGCAATCAGCCCCAGCATTTT
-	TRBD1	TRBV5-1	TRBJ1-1	CASSYQRTGGIYGAEAFF	TGCGCCAGCAGCTATCAACGGACAGGGGGCATCTATGGGGCTGAAGCTTTCTTT
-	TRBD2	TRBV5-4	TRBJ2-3	CASSLDLAGTDTQYF	TGTGCCAGCAGCTTGGATCTAGCGGGCACAGATACGCAGTATTTT
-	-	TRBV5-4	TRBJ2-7	CASSTAYEQYF	TGTGCCAGCAGCACAGCCTACGAGCAGTACTTC
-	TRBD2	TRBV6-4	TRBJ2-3	CASSDGLAGSKLDTQYF	TGTGCCAGCAGTGACGGACTAGCGGGATCCAAGTTAGATACGCAGTATTTT
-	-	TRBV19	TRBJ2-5	CASSIEGRRQETQYF	TGTGCCAGTAGTATAGAAGGCAGGAGGCAAGAGACCCAGTACTTC
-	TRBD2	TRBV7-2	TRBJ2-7	CASSATSGGAYEQYF	TGTGCCAGCAGCGCCACTAGCGGGGGGGCCTACGAGCAGTACTTC
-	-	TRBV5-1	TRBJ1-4	CASSLGGFGSNEKLFF	TGCGCCAGCAGCTTGGGTGGCTTTGGCTCTAATGAAAAACTGTTTTTT
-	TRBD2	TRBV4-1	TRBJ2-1	CASSQETRNSGVQFF	TGCGCCAGCAGCCAAGAAACGAGGAATAGCGGGGTTCAGTTCTTC
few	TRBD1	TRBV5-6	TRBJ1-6	CASTRTGSNSPLHF	TGTGCCAGCACCCGGACAGGGTCGAATTCACCCCTCCACTTT
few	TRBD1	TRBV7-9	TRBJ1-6	CASSLGGQGPLHF	TGTGCCAGCAGCTTAGGCGGACAGGGGCCCCTCCACTTT
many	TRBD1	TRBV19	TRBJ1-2	CASLSFEGQGARGYTF	TGTGCCAGCCTCTCCTTTGAGGGACAGGGGGCTCGGGGCTACACCTTC
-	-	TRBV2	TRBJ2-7	CASSEQGTDYEQYF	TGTGCCAGCAGTGAGCAGGGGACCGATTACGAGCAGTACTTC
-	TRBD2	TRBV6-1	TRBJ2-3	CASSELPTSGDPDTQYF	TGTGCCAGCAGTGAACTCCCGACTAGCGGGGATCCAGATACGCAGTATTTT
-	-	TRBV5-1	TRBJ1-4	CASSLQSPGEKLFF	TGCGCCAGCAGCTTGCAGTCACCGGGTGAAAAACTGTTTTTT